A single sample is the source of the 2 T cell receptor beta chains below, sequenced in a study of circulating and synovial CD4+ cells in juvenile arthritis. Profiling relied on immunoSEQ multiplex PCR, and the TCRdb table lists in-frame clones only, not all of them. This table holds about 33,000 clones, 90% to 95% found once. Sample: CD4+ T cells from blood. These receptors originate from a human donor with juvenile idiopathic arthritis.

The genes are TRBV29-1 and TRBJ2-5, with 10 bases fitting TRBD2. V gave up 1 base and J gave up 1 base; unmatched junction bases: 6. Germline CDR1 reads SQVTM; CDR2 reads ANQGSEA. There are 16 residues in the CDR3. The CDR3 loop reads CSVEGLAGVGQETQYF. The CDR3 DNA reads TGCAGCGTTGAAGGGCTAGCGGGGGTGGGCCAAGAGACCCAGTACTTC. Variable domain in full (rest from reference TRBV29-1 and TRBJ2-5): SAVISQKPSRDICQRGTSLTIQCQVDSQVTMMFWYRQQPGQSLTLIATANQGSEATYESGFVIDKFPISRPNLTFSTLTVSNMSPEDSSIYLCSVEGLAGVGQETQYFGPGTRLLVL.

V gene TRBV7-9 combines with J gene TRBJ2-2, with TRBD1 as a possible D gene (6 bases). This CDR3 has 15 residues. V lost 1 base and J 4 bases, leaving 10 bases between the germline ends. Germline V gene sequence: CDR1 SEHNR, CDR2 FQNEAQ (reference sequence). As DNA, the CDR3 is TGTGCCAGCAGCTTAGGTTCAGGGGTCACCGGGGAGCTGTTTTTT. Protein product: CASSLGSGVTGELFF.